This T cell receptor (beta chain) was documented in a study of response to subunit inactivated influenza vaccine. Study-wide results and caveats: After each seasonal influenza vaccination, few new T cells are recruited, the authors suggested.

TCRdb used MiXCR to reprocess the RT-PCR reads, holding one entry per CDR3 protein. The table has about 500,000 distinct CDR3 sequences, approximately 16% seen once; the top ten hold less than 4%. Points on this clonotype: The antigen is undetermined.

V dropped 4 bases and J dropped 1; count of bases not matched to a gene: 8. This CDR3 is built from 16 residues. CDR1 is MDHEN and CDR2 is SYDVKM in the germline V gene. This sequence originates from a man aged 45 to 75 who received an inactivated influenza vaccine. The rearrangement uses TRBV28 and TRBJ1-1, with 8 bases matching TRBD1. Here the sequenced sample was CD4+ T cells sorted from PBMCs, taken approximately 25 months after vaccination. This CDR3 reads CASSSWDRTQNTEAFF. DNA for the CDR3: TGTGCCAGCAGTTCTTGGGACAGGACACAGAACACTGAAGCTTTCTTT.